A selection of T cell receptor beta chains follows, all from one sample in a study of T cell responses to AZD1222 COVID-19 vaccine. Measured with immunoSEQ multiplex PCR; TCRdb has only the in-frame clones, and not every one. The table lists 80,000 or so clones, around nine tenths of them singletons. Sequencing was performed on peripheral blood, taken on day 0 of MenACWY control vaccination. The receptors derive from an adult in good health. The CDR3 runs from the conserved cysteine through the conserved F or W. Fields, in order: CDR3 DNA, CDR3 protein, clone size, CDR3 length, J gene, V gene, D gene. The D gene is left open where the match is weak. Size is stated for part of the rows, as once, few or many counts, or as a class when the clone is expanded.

TGTGCCAGCAGCTTAGATTCTACCCGCACAGATACGCAGTATTTT,CASSLDSTRTDTQYF,NA,15,TRBJ2-3,TRBV7-8,NA
TGTGCCAGCAGTGACCCTCGACTAGCGCAAGAGACCCAGTACTTC,CASSDPRLAQETQYF,NA,15,TRBJ2-5,TRBV2,TRBD2
TGTGCCAGCATGCCCTTCGTCGGTTCACCCCTCCACTTT,CASMPFVGSPLHF,NA,13,TRBJ1-6,TRBV6-5,NA
TGTGCCAGCAGTCCGGGGACTCATGGCTACACCTTC,CASSPGTHGYTF,NA,12,TRBJ1-2,TRBV12-3/TRBV12-4,NA
TGTGCCACCACGGGCCAGGTGGAGGGCAGGTACGAGCAGTACTTC,CATTGQVEGRYEQYF,NA,15,TRBJ2-7,TRBV10-3,NA
TGTGCTAGCAGCTTAGCACCGGGATCGTCTGGGGCCAACGTCCTGACTTTC,CASSLAPGSSGANVLTF,NA,17,TRBJ2-6,TRBV7-7,NA
TGTGCCTGGAGGGGGGACCAAGAGACCCAGTACTTC,CAWRGDQETQYF,NA,12,TRBJ2-5,TRBV30,NA
TGTGCCAGCAGTTTAGGGGCCGTCGAGCAGTACTTC,CASSLGAVEQYF,NA,12,TRBJ2-7,TRBV12-3/TRBV12-4,NA
TGTGCCAGCAGTTTAGCCCAACACGGGGAGCTGTTTTTT,CASSLAQHGELFF,NA,13,TRBJ2-2,TRBV12-3/TRBV12-4,NA
TGCAGTGCTAGCCGGACAGGGGCGCAGTATTTT,CSASRTGAQYF,NA,11,TRBJ2-3,TRBV20-1,TRBD1
TGTGCCAGCAGATCTCCCTCTGGAAACACCATATATTTT,CASRSPSGNTIYF,NA,13,TRBJ1-3,TRBV14,NA
TGTGCCAGTAAAGGAGGACAGGGTTCCTCTGGGGCCAACGTCCTGACTTTC,CASKGGQGSSGANVLTF,NA,17,TRBJ2-6,TRBV19,TRBD1
TGTGCCAGCAGTTTTCGGAGTGCAACTAATGAAAAACTGTTTTTT,CASSFRSATNEKLFF,NA,15,TRBJ1-4,TRBV28,NA
TGTGCCAGCAGCAGAGGGACCTTTGCCTACAATGAGCAGTTCTTC,CASSRGTFAYNEQFF,once,15,TRBJ2-1,TRBV27,NA
TGTGCCAGCAGCCTAGCGGGAGGGCCCCATGAGCAGTTCTTC,CASSLAGGPHEQFF,NA,14,TRBJ2-1,TRBV9,TRBD2
TGTGCCAGCAGCTTATCTCCCGGTTCAGCCCAGCATTTT,CASSLSPGSAQHF,NA,13,TRBJ1-5,TRBV11-2,NA
TGCGCCAGCAGCCATTCGCGGGTAGCTGACTACGAGCAGTACTTC,CASSHSRVADYEQYF,NA,15,TRBJ2-7,TRBV5-1,NA
TGTGCCAGCAGTCGAGCTAGCGGGGAAAATGAGCAGTTCTTC,CASSRASGENEQFF,few,14,TRBJ2-1,TRBV11-2,TRBD2
TGTGCCAGCAGCCGACGGGGGGCGAGCGGGAGGTCACCCACCGGGGAGCTGTTTTTT,CASSRRGASGRSPTGELFF,NA,19,TRBJ2-2,TRBV6-6,TRBD2
TGTGCCAGCAGCCCAGGCATGGGCAGCGGAGAGACCCAGTACTTC,CASSPGMGSGETQYF,NA,15,TRBJ2-5,TRBV7-2,NA
TGTGCCAGCAGCTTAGACGGGAGCTCCTACAATGAGCAGTTCTTC,CASSLDGSSYNEQFF,NA,15,TRBJ2-1,TRBV11-3,NA
TGCGCCAGCAGCTCGACTAGCAACAATGAGCAGTTCTTC,CASSSTSNNEQFF,NA,13,TRBJ2-1,TRBV5-1,TRBD2
TGCGCCAGCAGTGAGATTAGCGGGAGCTCAGATACGCAGTATTTT,CASSEISGSSDTQYF,NA,15,TRBJ2-3,TRBV10-2,TRBD2
TGTGCCAGCAAGGCAGAAATGAACACTGAAGCTTTCTTT,CASKAEMNTEAFF,NA,13,TRBJ1-1,TRBV2,NA
TGTGCCAGCACCCCATTGAGGGGGACGGGAACCGGGGAGCTGTTTTTT,CASTPLRGTGTGELFF,NA,16,TRBJ2-2,TRBV18,NA
TGTGCCAGCACAAACTCCTACGAGCAGTACTTC,CASTNSYEQYF,NA,11,TRBJ2-7,TRBV28,NA
TGTGCCAGCAGCCCGACAGGGTCCTACAATGAGCAGTTCTTC,CASSPTGSYNEQFF,NA,14,TRBJ2-1,TRBV7-2,TRBD1
TGTGCCAGCAGACAGACAGGGAACTATGGCTACACCTTC,CASRQTGNYGYTF,NA,13,TRBJ1-2,TRBV7-9,TRBD1
TGTGCCAGTAGTATAGATACTGCGGGATTCTACAATGAGCAGTTCTTC,CASSIDTAGFYNEQFF,NA,16,TRBJ2-1,TRBV19,NA
TGTGCCAGCAACCGGGACAACTCTGGAAACACCATATATTTT,CASNRDNSGNTIYF,few,14,TRBJ1-3,TRBV6-5,NA
TGCAGCGTTGCCGCGTCGTTCCAAGAGACCCAGTACTTC,CSVAASFQETQYF,NA,13,TRBJ2-5,TRBV29-1,NA
TGTGCCAGCAGCGTAGGAGGCGCACCCCCCCTCAATGAGCAGTTCTTC,CASSVGGAPPLNEQFF,once,16,TRBJ2-1,TRBV9,NA
TGCGCCAGCAGCCCTATAAAGGGCGGGGCGGACAATCAGCCCCAGCATTTT,CASSPIKGGADNQPQHF,once,17,TRBJ1-5,TRBV4-1,NA